These 27 T cell receptor beta chains share one sample of origin, sequenced in a study of spatial heterogeneity in lung cancer (dated by TCRdb to between 2018 and 2021). Broader findings and caveats from the paper: The tumor nonsynonymous mutation count correlated with the number of expanded alpha and beta TCRs within the tumor.

The time point label on this specimen signifies: sample taken at primary tumor resection. Libraries were made using 5' RACE. The sequencing machine was a NextSeq 500. The raw public data were reprocessed by TCRdb itself: fastp quality trimming at Q25, MiXCR clonotype calling, in-frame beta chains only. Rows merge per CDR3 protein into single entries with the most common DNA and genes. This sample gives some 6,700 distinct CDR3 sequences in total; roughly an eighth of them show up just once. The biggest ten clones account for approximately 9.8% of the sample. No antigen is known for these receptors. The sequences come from lung tumor tissue, collected at surgery. These receptors all come from a male donor with early-stage non-small cell lung cancer.

By sample share, this clonotype is medium-sized. This chain joins TRBV11-3 and TRBJ1-6, with TRBD1 matching over 9 bases. V shed 5 bases and J 9 bases; nucleotides not matched to a gene: 8. Germline CDR1 and CDR2: SGHNT and YENEEA. The CDR3 has 15 residues. CDR3 protein: CASSPGQGVGSPLHF. In DNA form, the CDR3 reads TGTGCCAGCAGCCCGGGACAGGGAGTAGGTTCACCCCTCCACTTT.

The chain has TRBV29-1 and TRBJ1-2; TRBD1 agrees at 7 bases. J gave up 1 base and V 6 bases, and 11 bases lay outside the gene matches. The germline gives CDR1 SQVTM, CDR2 ANQGSEA. CDR3 length: 15 residues. CDR3 bases: TGCAGCGTCCCTACGCCGGGACAGTTTAACTATGGCTACACCTTC. It codes for CSVPTPGQFNYGYTF.

This clonotype has a count of ten or more. V is TRBV3-1 and J is TRBJ1-6; D uncertain. CDR3 length equals 17 residues. Germline CDR1 LGHDT, CDR2 YNNKEL (reference sequence). V was clipped by 0 bases and J by 1 base, with 10 bases between them. The CDR3 loop is CASSQDLVLSYNSPLHF. The CDR3, as DNA: TGTGCCAGCAGCCAAGATTTAGTCCTATCCTATAATTCACCCCTCCACTTT.

The CDR3 is CASSYSTLVNTEAFF. CDR3 nucleotide sequence: TGTGCCAGCAGTTACTCGACTCTGGTGAACACTGAAGCTTTCTTT. V and J are TRBV6-5 and TRBJ1-1; D unclear. The germline CDR1 and CDR2 sequences are MNHEY and SVGAGI. V was cut by 0 bases and J by 0 bases, with 8 bases left in between. The CDR3 covers 15 residues.

This chain connects TRBV5-6 to TRBJ2-7; possible D gene TRBD2, 6 bases. V lost 4 bases to trimming and J lost 2 bases, with 10 bases between them. Germline assignment: CDR1 SGHDT and CDR2 YYEEEE. CDR3 size: 13 residues. The CDR3 sequence is CASSRRAAYEQYF. CDR3 in DNA: TGTGCCAGCAGCCGGAGGGCAGCCTACGAGCAGTACTTC.

This clonotype was counted at least ten times. V gene TRBV11-2 combines with J gene TRBJ2-5, with 8 positions matching TRBD1. Germline V CDR1 and CDR2: SGHAT, FQNNGV. J was trimmed by 3 bases and V by 6 bases; bases with no gene match: 18. The CDR3 loop spans 18 amino acids. CDR3 bases: TGTGCCAGCAGTTCCCGGGACAGGTGGGAAGGAGGGGAAGAGACCCAGTACTTC. Its translation is CASSSRDRWEGGEETQYF.

Concerning this clonotype itself: This may be a read error, as it is one base from a much larger clone. CDR3 sequence reads: CASSQIGGLVGYTF. The CDR3 bases are TGTGCCAGCAGCCAGATAGGGGGCCTGGTCGGCTACACCTTC. V usage is TRBV5-6 and J usage is TRBJ1-2; 7 nucleotides match TRBD1. CDR1 is SGHDT, CDR2 YYEEEE, per germline. The CDR3 is made up of 14 amino acids. With V trimmed by 4 bases and J by 8 bases, 11 bases remained unmatched.

This clonotype was seen many times. The V gene is TRBV5-1, the J gene TRBJ2-1; no clear D gene. V was shortened by 3 bases and J by 0 bases, with 10 bases between the two germline ends. The length of the CDR3 is 15 residues. In germline, CDR1 is SGHRS, CDR2 YFSETQ. CDR3 sequence (DNA): TGCGCCAGCAGCTCGTTGCGACCCTCCTACAATGAGCAGTTCTTC. Translated: CASSSLRPSYNEQFF.

This clonotype was seen a handful of times. This chain joins TRBV4-2 and TRBJ1-2; D is ambiguous. V was trimmed by 0 bases and J by 3 bases, leaving 11 bases between them. CDR1 is LGHNA and CDR2 is YNFKEQ in the germline V gene. The CDR3 is 15 residues long. This CDR3 reads CASSQDSAADYGYTF. The CDR3 DNA is TGTGCCAGCAGCCAAGATTCGGCGGCAGACTATGGCTACACCTTC.

This clonotype has a count of ten or more. The rearrangement uses TRBV6-6 and TRBJ1-1; 7 bases agree with TRBD1. V shed 0 bases, J shed 6 bases, and the junction held 7 bases outside the gene matches. The CDR3 runs to 15 residues. Germline CDR1 and CDR2: MNHNY and SVGAGI (reference sequence). The CDR3 region has the DNA TGTGCCAGCAGTTACTCAAAAGGGGGCGCGGCTGAAGCTTTCTTT. This sequence encodes CASSYSKGGAAEAFF.

This clonotype is medium-sized by share. The chain uses TRBV10-3 and TRBJ2-7; tentatively, D is TRBD1 (6 bases). There are 12 residues in the CDR3. V dropped 6 bases and J dropped 5 bases, with 11 bases sitting between them. Germline CDR1 is ENHRY and CDR2 is SYGVKD. The CDR3 loop is CAISVQGNEQYF. The CDR3 DNA sequence: TGTGCCATCAGCGTGCAGGGGAACGAGCAGTACTTC.

The rearrangement uses TRBV6-5 and TRBJ2-3, with D possibly matching TRBD2 (6 bases). Germline loops: CDR1 MNHEY, CDR2 SVGAGI. The CDR3 is 14 residues long. V lost 6 bases and J lost 0, with 10 bases in between. CDR3 in DNA: TGTGCCAGCAGGTTTAGCGGCAGCACAGATACGCAGTATTTT. It yields the protein CASRFSGSTDTQYF.

This clonotype was recorded a few times. V is TRBV5-4 and J is TRBJ2-2; D gene ambiguous. CDR3 length: 16 residues. Germline CDR1 SGHNT, CDR2 YYREEE (reference sequence). The ends were cut back, 5 bases at V and 4 bases at J, with 18 bases in the middle. In DNA, the CDR3 is TGTGCCAGCAGTAGAGCCGGAACTGACGGCACCGGGGAGCTGTTTTTT. Its protein is CASSRAGTDGTGELFF.

This clonotype was counted a few times. The rearrangement links TRBV5-1 to TRBJ2-3; the D is unclear. V was shortened by 2 bases and J by 4 bases, with 5 bases between the two germline ends. The CDR3 extends over 12 amino acids. CDR1 is SGHRS and CDR2 is YFSETQ in the germline V gene. CDR3 sequence (DNA): TGCGCCAGCAGCTTCCCAGCAGATACGCAGTATTTT. This gives the protein CASSFPADTQYF.

The gene calls are TRBV6-5 and TRBJ2-5, with 8 bases identical to TRBD1. From germline, CDR1 is MNHEY and CDR2 SVGAGI. The J segment lost 0 bases and the V segment lost 6 bases, leaving 12 bases of the junction unmatched. The CDR3 length is 17 residues. CDR3 bases: TGTGCCAGCAGAGGACGCCGGGACAGGAGGTACCAAGAGACCCAGTACTTC. Protein sequence: CASRGRRDRRYQETQYF.

Ten or more counts support this clonotype. The CDR3 region has the DNA TGTGCCAGCAGAACCGGGACTAGCGGGAGAGGTGAGCAGTTCTTC. This translates into CASRTGTSGRGEQFF. This chain joins TRBV7-9 and TRBJ2-1, with 14 bases lining up with TRBD2. In germline, CDR1 is SEHNR, CDR2 FQNEAQ (reference sequence). V dropped 6 bases and J dropped 9; count of bases not matched to a gene: 7. This CDR3 spans 15 amino acids.

Sample share makes this clonotype medium-sized. The genes are TRBV20-1 and TRBJ1-5; D remains ambiguous. Germline CDR1 reads DFQATT; CDR2 reads SNEGSKA (reference sequence). The CDR3 runs to 12 residues. Deletions cut 1 base from V and 2 bases from J, with 3 bases between. Here the CDR3 reads CSARGGNQPQHF. In nucleotides, the CDR3 is TGCAGTGCTAGAGGGGGCAATCAGCCCCAGCATTTT.

This sequence joins TRBV28 and TRBJ1-1; weak D call: TRBD1 (5 bases). Germline CDR1 MDHEN, CDR2 SYDVKM. This CDR3 has 17 residues. V gave up 3 bases and J gave up 6 bases, with 23 bases separating them. CDR3 nucleotide sequence: TGTGCCAGCAGTTTGGGACTGTCGAGTGAGTGGGTGCCTGAAGCTTTCTTT. Its protein product is CASSLGLSSEWVPEAFF.

This clonotype was found many times. The chain carries TRBV20-1 and TRBJ1-2; 7 nucleotides match TRBD1. V shed 0 bases, J shed 8 bases, and the junction held 15 bases outside the gene matches. The CDR3 runs 16 residues. Germline values: CDR1 DFQATT, CDR2 SNEGSKA (reference sequence). The CDR3 DNA sequence: TGCAGTGCTAGAGATTCCTTGACAGGGCTTGGAGGAGGCTACACCTTC. Its protein is CSARDSLTGLGGGYTF.

By proportion, this clonotype is medium-sized (0.01 to 0.1%). The chain links TRBV29-1 to TRBJ1-1, with 9 bases that match TRBD1. V gave up 5 bases and J gave up 1 base; unmatched junction bases: 5. In germline, CDR1 is SQVTM, CDR2 ANQGSEA. The CDR3 spans 14 residues. The CDR3 DNA reads as TGCAGCGTTCGGACAGGGGCTGGGAACACTGAAGCTTTCTTT. This gives the protein CSVRTGAGNTEAFF.

This clonotype appeared many times. This chain links TRBV27 with TRBJ2-1; 7 bases are shared with TRBD2. This CDR3 spans 16 amino acids. Germline V gene data show CDR1 as MNHEY and CDR2 as SMNVEV (reference sequence). V trimming: 5 bases; J trimming: 5 bases; junction bases outside the gene matches: 12. The CDR3 region is CASSPLLAPFNNEQFF. CDR3 in DNA: TGTGCCAGCAGTCCGCTACTAGCGCCATTCAACAATGAGCAGTTCTTC.

This clonotype was recorded many times. Written as DNA, the CDR3 is TGTGCCAGCAGTCTCCCCCCGGATGAGCAGTTCTTC. As protein: CASSLPPDEQFF. The gene calls are TRBV2 and TRBJ2-1; no definite D call. Germline V lookup: CDR1 SNHLY, CDR2 FYNNEI. V was shortened by 5 bases and J by 8 bases, with 10 bases between the two germline ends. The CDR3 has 12 residues. The full variable domain, rest sourced from reference TRBV2 and TRBJ2-1, is EPEVTQTPSHQVTQMGQEVILRCVPISNHLYFYWYRQILGQKVEFLVSFYNNEISEKSEIFDDQFSVERPDGSNFTLKIRSTKLEDSAMYFCASSLPPDEQFFGPGTRLTVL.

V and J are TRBV11-2 and TRBJ2-3, with 12 bases identical to TRBD2. V trimming: 0 bases; J trimming: 8 bases; junction bases outside the gene matches: 6. The CDR3 is made up of 16 amino acids. CDR1 and CDR2 from the germline V gene are SGHAT and FQNNGV. CDR3 in DNA: TGTGCCAGCAGCTTAGACGGGACTAGCGGGTGGGGTACGCAGTATTTT. Its translation is CASSLDGTSGWGTQYF.

By share of the sample, this clonotype is medium-sized. The chain combines TRBV3-1 with TRBJ2-3, with a possible D match to TRBD2 (5 bases). The germline V gene encodes CDR1 LGHDT and CDR2 YNNKEL (reference sequence). This CDR3 comprises 15 residues. V was trimmed by 0 bases and J by 2 bases, leaving 9 bases between them. The CDR3 region has the DNA TGTGCCAGCAGCCAAGAAGGAGGATACACAGATACGCAGTATTTT. Its translation: CASSQEGGYTDTQYF.

This clonotype was observed a few times. This rearrangement joins TRBV2 to TRBJ1-1, with TRBD1 matching 7 bases. The V gene's germline CDR1 is SNHLY and CDR2 FYNNEI. The junction had 9 bases not matched to a gene; V was cut back by 5 bases and J by 6 bases. The CDR3 runs 14 residues. CDR3 sequence (DNA): TGTGCCAGCAGTTCGGGACAGCGATCTTCTGAAGCTTTCTTT. Translation gives CASSSGQRSSEAFF.

This clonotype is a singleton in its sample. This may stem from a read error, because a much larger clone lies one nucleotide away. This sequence joins TRBV19 and TRBJ2-7; D unresolved. The CDR3 covers 13 residues. Germline lookup yields CDR1 LNHDA and CDR2 SQIVND (reference sequence). The germline V and J ends were trimmed by 7 bases and 4 bases, with 14 bases remaining between them. The CDR3 sequence is CASTAGWPYEQYF. CDR3 DNA: TGTGCCAGTACCGCCGGGTGGCCTTACGAGCAGTACTTC.

In this sample, this clonotype turned up many times. This chain links TRBV7-2 with TRBJ2-2; no clear D gene. CDR3 length: 12 amino acids. V dropped 5 bases and J dropped 7 bases, with 8 bases sitting between them. CDR1 is SGHTA and CDR2 is FQGNSA in the germline V gene. The CDR3 here is CASSRYGGELFF. DNA of the CDR3: TGTGCCAGCAGCCGCTACGGCGGGGAGCTGTTTTTT.